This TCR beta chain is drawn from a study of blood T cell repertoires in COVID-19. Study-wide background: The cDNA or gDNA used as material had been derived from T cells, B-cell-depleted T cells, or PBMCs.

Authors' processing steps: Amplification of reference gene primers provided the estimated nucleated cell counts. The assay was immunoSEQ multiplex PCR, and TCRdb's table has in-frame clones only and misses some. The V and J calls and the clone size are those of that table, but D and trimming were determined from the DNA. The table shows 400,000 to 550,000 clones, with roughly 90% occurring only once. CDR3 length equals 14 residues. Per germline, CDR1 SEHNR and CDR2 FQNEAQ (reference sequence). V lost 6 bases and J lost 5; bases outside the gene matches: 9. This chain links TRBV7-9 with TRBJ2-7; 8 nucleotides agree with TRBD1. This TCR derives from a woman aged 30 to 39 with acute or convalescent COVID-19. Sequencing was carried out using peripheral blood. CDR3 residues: CASSRGTGFHEQYF. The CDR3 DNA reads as TGTGCCAGCAGTCGTGGGACAGGCTTCCACGAGCAGTACTTC.